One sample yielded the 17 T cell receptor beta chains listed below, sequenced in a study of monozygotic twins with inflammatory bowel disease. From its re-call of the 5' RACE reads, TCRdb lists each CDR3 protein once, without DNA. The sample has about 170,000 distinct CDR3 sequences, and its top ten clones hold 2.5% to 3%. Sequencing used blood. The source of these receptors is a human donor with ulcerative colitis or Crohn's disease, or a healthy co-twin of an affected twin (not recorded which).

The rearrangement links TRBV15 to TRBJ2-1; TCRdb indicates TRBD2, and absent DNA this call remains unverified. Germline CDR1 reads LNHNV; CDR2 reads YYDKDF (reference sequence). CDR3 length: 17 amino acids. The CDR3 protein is CATSRGSGTSGRGEQFF. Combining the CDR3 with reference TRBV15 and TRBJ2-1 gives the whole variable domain DAMVIQNPRYQVTQFGKPVTLSCSQTLNHNVMYWYQQKSSQAPKLLFHYYDKDFNNEADTPDNFQSRRPNTSFCFLDIRSPGLGDTAMYLCATSRGSGTSGRGEQFFGPGTRLTVL.

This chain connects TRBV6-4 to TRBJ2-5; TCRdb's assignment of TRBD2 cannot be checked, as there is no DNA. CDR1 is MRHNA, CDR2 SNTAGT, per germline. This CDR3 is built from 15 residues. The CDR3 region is CASSARASGQETQYF.

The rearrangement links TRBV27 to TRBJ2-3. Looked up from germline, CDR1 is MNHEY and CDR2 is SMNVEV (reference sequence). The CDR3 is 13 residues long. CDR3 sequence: CASSKTRTDTQYF.

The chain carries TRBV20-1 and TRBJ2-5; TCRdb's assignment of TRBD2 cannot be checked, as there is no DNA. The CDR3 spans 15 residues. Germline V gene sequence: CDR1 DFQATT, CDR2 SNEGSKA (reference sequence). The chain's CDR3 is CSARGLAGVRETQYF.

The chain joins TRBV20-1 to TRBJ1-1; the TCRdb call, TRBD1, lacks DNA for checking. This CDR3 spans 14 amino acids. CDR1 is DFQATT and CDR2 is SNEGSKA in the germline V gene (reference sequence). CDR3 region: CSASLRTGNTEAFF.

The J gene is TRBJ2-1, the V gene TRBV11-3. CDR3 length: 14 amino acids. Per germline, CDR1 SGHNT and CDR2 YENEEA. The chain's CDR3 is CASKAGSSYNEQFF.

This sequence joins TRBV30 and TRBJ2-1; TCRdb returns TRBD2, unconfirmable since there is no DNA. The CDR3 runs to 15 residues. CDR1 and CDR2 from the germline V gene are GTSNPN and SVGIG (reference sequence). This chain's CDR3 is CAWTSGRARPDEQFF.

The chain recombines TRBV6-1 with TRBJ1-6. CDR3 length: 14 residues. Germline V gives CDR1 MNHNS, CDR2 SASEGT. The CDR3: CASKVTAMDSPLHF.

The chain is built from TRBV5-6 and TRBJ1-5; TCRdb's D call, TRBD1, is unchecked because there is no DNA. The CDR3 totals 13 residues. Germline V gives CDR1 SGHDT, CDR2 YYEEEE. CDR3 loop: CASSPDRGQPQHF.

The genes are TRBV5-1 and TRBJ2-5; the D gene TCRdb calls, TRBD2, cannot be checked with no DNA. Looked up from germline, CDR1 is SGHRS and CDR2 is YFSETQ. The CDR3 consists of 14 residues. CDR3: CASSTGLARETQYF. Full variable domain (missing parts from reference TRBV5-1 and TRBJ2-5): KAGVTQTPRYLIKTRGQQVTLSCSPISGHRSVSWYQQTPGQGLQFLFEYFSETQRNKGNFPGRFSGRQFSNSRSEMNVSTLELGDSALYLCASSTGLARETQYFGPGTRLLVL.

Here the CDR3 reads CASSTDSYTGELFF. The rearrangement links TRBV5-1 to TRBJ2-2; TCRdb lists TRBD1, though no DNA is available to test this call. The CDR3 has 14 residues. The germline gives CDR1 SGHRS, CDR2 YFSETQ.

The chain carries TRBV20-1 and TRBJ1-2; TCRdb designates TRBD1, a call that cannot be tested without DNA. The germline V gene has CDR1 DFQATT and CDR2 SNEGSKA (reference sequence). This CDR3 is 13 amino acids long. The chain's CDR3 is CNLSSGGNYGYTF.

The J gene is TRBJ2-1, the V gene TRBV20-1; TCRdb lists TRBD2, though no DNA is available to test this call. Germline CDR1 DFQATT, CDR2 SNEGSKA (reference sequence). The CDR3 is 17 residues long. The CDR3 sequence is CSARWRAGSSSYNEQFF.

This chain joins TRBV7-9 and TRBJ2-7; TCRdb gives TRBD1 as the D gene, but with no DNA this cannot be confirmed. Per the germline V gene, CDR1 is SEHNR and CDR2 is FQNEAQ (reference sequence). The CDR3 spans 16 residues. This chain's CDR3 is CASIKKEQGATNEQYF. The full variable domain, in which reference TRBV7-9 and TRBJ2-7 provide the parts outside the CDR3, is DTGVSQNPRHKITKRGQNVTFRCDPISEHNRLYWYRQTLGQGPEFLTYFQNEAQLEKSRLLSDRFSAERPKGSFSTLEIQRTEQGDSAMYLCASIKKEQGATNEQYFGPGTRLTVT.

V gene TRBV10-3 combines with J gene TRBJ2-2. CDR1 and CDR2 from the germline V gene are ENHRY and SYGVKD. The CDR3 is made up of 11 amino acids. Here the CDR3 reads CAIMGTGELFF.

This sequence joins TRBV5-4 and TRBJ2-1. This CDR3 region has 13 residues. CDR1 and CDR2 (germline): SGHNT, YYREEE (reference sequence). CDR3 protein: CASSLDPSHEQFF. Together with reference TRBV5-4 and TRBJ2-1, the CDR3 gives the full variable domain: ETGVTQSPTHLIKTRGQQVTLRCSSQSGHNTVSWYQQALGQGPQFIFQYYREEENGRGNFPPRFSGLQFPNYSSELNVNALELDDSALYLCASSLDPSHEQFFGPGTRLTVL.

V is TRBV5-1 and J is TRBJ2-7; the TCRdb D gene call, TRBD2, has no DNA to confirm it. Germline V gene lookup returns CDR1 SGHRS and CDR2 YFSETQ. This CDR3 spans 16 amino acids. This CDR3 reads CASSSISGNTIYEQYF.